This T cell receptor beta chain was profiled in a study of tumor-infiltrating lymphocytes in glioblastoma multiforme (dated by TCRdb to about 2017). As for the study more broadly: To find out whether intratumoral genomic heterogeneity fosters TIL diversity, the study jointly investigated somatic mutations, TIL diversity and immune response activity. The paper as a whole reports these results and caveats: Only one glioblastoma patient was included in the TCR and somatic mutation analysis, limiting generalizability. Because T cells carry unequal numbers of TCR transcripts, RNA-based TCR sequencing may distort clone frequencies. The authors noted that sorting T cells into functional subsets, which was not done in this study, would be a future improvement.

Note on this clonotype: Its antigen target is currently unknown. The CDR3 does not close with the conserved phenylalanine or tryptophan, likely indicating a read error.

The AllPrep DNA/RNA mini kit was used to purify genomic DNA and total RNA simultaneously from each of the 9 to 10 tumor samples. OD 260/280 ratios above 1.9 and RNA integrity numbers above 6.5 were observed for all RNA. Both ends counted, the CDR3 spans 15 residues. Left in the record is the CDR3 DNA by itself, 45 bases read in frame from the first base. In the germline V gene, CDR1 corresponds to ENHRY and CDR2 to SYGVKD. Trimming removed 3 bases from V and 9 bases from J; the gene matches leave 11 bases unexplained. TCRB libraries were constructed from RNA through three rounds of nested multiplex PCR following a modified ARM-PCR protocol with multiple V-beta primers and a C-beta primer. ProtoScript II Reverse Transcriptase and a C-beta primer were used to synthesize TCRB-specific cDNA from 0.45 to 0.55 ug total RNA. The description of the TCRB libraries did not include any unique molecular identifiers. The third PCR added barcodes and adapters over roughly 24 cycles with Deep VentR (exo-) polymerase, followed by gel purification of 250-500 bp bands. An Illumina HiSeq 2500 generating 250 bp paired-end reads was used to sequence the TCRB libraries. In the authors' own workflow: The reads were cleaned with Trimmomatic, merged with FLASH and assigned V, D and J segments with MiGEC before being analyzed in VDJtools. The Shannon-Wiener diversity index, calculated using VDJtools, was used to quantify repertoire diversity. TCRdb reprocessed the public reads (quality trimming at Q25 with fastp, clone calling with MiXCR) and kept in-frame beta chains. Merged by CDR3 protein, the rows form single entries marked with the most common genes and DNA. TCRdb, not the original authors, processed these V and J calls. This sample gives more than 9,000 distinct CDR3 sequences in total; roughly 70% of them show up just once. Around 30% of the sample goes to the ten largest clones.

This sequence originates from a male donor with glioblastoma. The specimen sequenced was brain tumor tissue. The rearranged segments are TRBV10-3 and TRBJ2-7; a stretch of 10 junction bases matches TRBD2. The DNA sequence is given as TGTGCCATCAGTGATGCACTAGCGGGAAGCGGCGGGCAGTACTCC. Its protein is CAISDALAGSGGQYS.